What follows are 17 T cell receptor beta chains derived from one specimen sequenced in a study of CD8 T cells in Susac syndrome. After extraction with the RNeasy kit, roughly 0.45 to 1 ug of the RNA was reverse transcribed using random hexamers. TCRdb reprocessed the immunoSEQ multiplex PCR reads via MiXCR and lists one record per CDR3 protein. There are under 85,000 distinct CDR3 sequences in the sample; 90% to 95% occur only once, and roughly 1% lies in the top ten. The sample comprised CD8+ T cells from PBMCs. The source of these receptors is a human donor with Susac syndrome.

The rearrangement links TRBV20-1 to TRBJ2-5; D may be TRBD1 (5 bases). Between the trimmed V and J ends, which lost 1 base and 3 bases, there was a span of 9 bases. The CDR3 loop spans 13 amino acids. Looked up from germline, CDR1 is DFQATT and CDR2 is SNEGSKA (reference sequence). CDR3 sequence: CSARGGRKETQYF. CDR3 sequence (DNA): TGCAGTGCTAGAGGGGGCAGAAAAGAGACCCAGTACTTC.

J is TRBJ1-1 and V is TRBV27; TRBD1 might be the D (5 bases). The CDR3 consists of 16 residues. V gave up 6 bases and J gave up 4 bases, with 21 bases separating them. The germline V gene encodes CDR1 MNHEY and CDR2 SMNVEV (reference sequence). CDR3 DNA: TGTGCCAGCAGAAGCGTACCGAGCGGGGGAGGCACTGAAGCTTTCTTT. It yields the protein CASRSVPSGGGTEAFF.

This chain links TRBV2 with TRBJ2-4; D is perhaps TRBD2 (5 bases). Germline V lookup: CDR1 SNHLY, CDR2 FYNNEI. Trimming took off 8 bases at V and 1 base at J, with 15 bases between the two ends. The CDR3 is made up of 15 amino acids. In DNA form, the CDR3 reads TGTGCCAGCGGATTATCGGAGGCCGCCAAAAACATTCAGTACTTC. It encodes CASGLSEAAKNIQYF. Looking up the rest from reference TRBV2 and TRBJ2-4 gives the full variable domain: EPEVTQTPSHQVTQMGQEVILRCVPISNHLYFYWYRQILGQKVEFLVSFYNNEISEKSEIFDDQFSVERPDGSNFTLKIRSTKLEDSAMYFCASGLSEAAKNIQYFGAGTRLSVL.

This clonotype was detected only once. This chain connects TRBV5-6 to TRBJ2-5; D is ambiguous. Germline CDR1 and CDR2: SGHDT and YYEEEE. This CDR3 region has 14 residues. Trimming pared 1 base from V and 1 base from J, leaving 8 bases between. The CDR3 loop is CASSLRVPQETQYF. The CDR3 DNA follows: TGTGCCAGCAGCTTGCGCGTTCCCCAAGAGACCCAGTACTTC.

For the CDR3, the DNA is TGTGCCAGCAGCTTTTTCAGGCGGGGGGCCTCCTACAATGAGCAGTTCTTC. Amino acids: CASSFFRRGASYNEQFF. This chain connects TRBV11-2 to TRBJ2-1, with 8 bases matching TRBD2. The CDR3 is 17 residues long. CDR1 SGHAT and CDR2 FQNNGV come from the germline V gene. Trimming cost V 3 bases and J 0 bases; bases outside gene matches: 7.

The rearrangement links TRBV30 to TRBJ2-2; no reliable D call. With 4 bases removed from V and 1 base from J, the gap between germline ends came to 10 bases. This CDR3 has 14 residues. Per germline, CDR1 GTSNPN and CDR2 SVGIG (reference sequence). Here the CDR3 DNA reads TGTGCCTGGACCCGACGGAGGAACACCGGGGAGCTGTTTTTT. Its translation: CAWTRRRNTGELFF.

CDR3 sequence reads: CSTGTSGLNEQFF. CDR3 sequence (DNA): TGCAGCACCGGGACTAGCGGCCTCAATGAGCAGTTCTTC. The chain joins TRBV29-1 to TRBJ2-1; 11 bases are shared with TRBD2. Germline assignment: CDR1 SQVTM and CDR2 ANQGSEA. The CDR3 sequence is 13 residues long. V lost 8 bases, J lost 6 bases, and 6 bases stayed unmatched.

This chain uses TRBV15 with TRBJ2-7; D uncertain. Looked up from germline, CDR1 is LNHNV and CDR2 is YYDKDF (reference sequence). V was shortened by 4 bases and J by 2 bases, with 12 bases between the two germline ends. There are 14 residues in the CDR3. CDR3 nucleotide sequence: TGTGCCACCAGCAACGGGCCCACGCCCTACGAGCAGTACTTC. Amino acid sequence: CATSNGPTPYEQYF.

This clonotype was detected only a few times. The CDR3 reads CASSPTGDYGYTF. The CDR3 DNA follows: TGTGCCAGCAGCCCTACAGGGGACTATGGCTACACCTTC. J is TRBJ1-2 and V is TRBV6-1; 7 positions match TRBD1. Per germline, CDR1 MNHNS and CDR2 SASEGT. Trimming removed 6 bases from V and 3 bases from J; junction bases left unmatched: 4. The CDR3 extends over 13 amino acids.

The count of this clonotype is one. The chain links TRBV7-9 to TRBJ2-7, with 8 bases aligning to TRBD2. J lost 5 bases, V lost 0 bases, and 9 bases had no gene match. The CDR3 contains 16 residues. Germline loops: CDR1 SEHNR, CDR2 FQNEAQ (reference sequence). As DNA, the CDR3 is TGTGCCAGCAGCTTAGCGCCGGGGGGGCGCGAGGACGAGCAGTACTTC. This encodes CASSLAPGGREDEQYF.

The chain uses TRBV20-1 and TRBJ2-7, with 9 bases fitting TRBD2. The CDR3 is made up of 14 amino acids. The germline gives CDR1 DFQATT, CDR2 SNEGSKA (reference sequence). V shed 1 base and J 0 bases; nucleotides not matched to a gene: 1. The CDR3 bases are TGCAGTGCTAGAGGTAGCGGGAGCTCCTACGAGCAGTACTTC. Translated, it gives CSARGSGSSYEQYF.

This chain connects TRBV20-1 to TRBJ1-1; D remains ambiguous. Germline CDR1 is DFQATT and CDR2 is SNEGSKA (reference sequence). This CDR3 spans 13 amino acids. V lost 3 bases, J lost 4 bases, and 12 bases lay in between. The CDR3 reads CSARRRDVTEAFF. The CDR3 DNA reads as TGCAGTGCTAGGCGGCGGGATGTCACTGAAGCTTTCTTT.

V gene TRBV10-2 combines with J gene TRBJ2-3; 7 nucleotides match TRBD1. CDR3 length: 13 amino acids. Per the germline V gene, CDR1 is WSHSY and CDR2 is SAAADI. Trimming removed 10 bases from V and 2 bases from J; junction bases left unmatched: 6. The CDR3 spells CATTTGTTDTQYF. The CDR3, as DNA: TGCGCCACCACGACAGGGACCACAGATACGCAGTATTTT.

The rearrangement joins TRBV25-1 to TRBJ2-1; 8 bases map to TRBD1. V gave up 4 bases and J gave up 5 bases; unmatched junction bases: 10. Per germline, CDR1 MGHDK and CDR2 SYGVNS. The CDR3 extends over 16 amino acids. In nucleotides, the CDR3 is TGTGCCAGCAGTGGAGACCCCCTGGACAGGGACAATGAGCAGTTCTTC. Translating it yields CASSGDPLDRDNEQFF.

This clonotype was observed a single time. This chain connects TRBV7-2 to TRBJ2-5, with D uncertain. This CDR3 spans 11 amino acids. The germline V and J ends were trimmed by 3 bases and 5 bases, with 4 bases remaining between them. Germline V lookup: CDR1 SGHTA, CDR2 FQGNSA. The CDR3 loop reads CASSFAETQYF. Here the CDR3 DNA reads TGTGCCAGCAGCTTCGCGGAGACCCAGTACTTC.

The chain couples TRBV25-1 to TRBJ1-4; weak D call: TRBD1 (5 bases). The CDR3 totals 16 residues. V dropped 0 bases and J dropped 7 bases, with 15 bases sitting between them. Germline V gene data show CDR1 as MGHDK and CDR2 as SYGVNS. The CDR3, as DNA: TGTGCCAGCAGTGAATATGGAGGGGCCCACGGTGAAAAACTGTTTTTT. This gives the protein CASSEYGGAHGEKLFF.

The chain couples TRBV5-4 to TRBJ2-1, with 14 bases lining up with TRBD2. The V gene's germline CDR1 is SGHNT and CDR2 YYREEE (reference sequence). This CDR3 has 17 residues. The V gene end was trimmed by 5 bases and the J gene end by 8 bases; junction bases not matched to a gene: 12. The CDR3 region is CASSFGTSGSLGDEQFF. In DNA form, the CDR3 reads TGTGCCAGCAGTTTCGGGACTAGCGGGAGTCTAGGTGATGAGCAGTTCTTC. Drawing the rest from reference TRBV5-4 and TRBJ2-1, the complete variable domain is ETGVTQSPTHLIKTRGQQVTLRCSSQSGHNTVSWYQQALGQGPQFIFQYYREEENGRGNFPPRFSGLQFPNYSSELNVNALELDDSALYLCASSFGTSGSLGDEQFFGPGTRLTVL.